The clone carrying this T cell receptor (beta chain) was counted between two and nine times. This CDR3 contains 15 residues. V was trimmed by 5 bases and J by 5 bases, leaving 16 bases between them. CDR1 is MGHRA and CDR2 is YSYEKL in the germline V gene. TCRdb re-analysed the 5' RACE reads in MiXCR, keeping a single row per CDR3 protein. The sample contains roughly 1.6 million distinct CDR3 sequences, about 32% of which appear only once. The data are from a study of identical twins. The material sequenced was cord blood. This clonotype originated in a newborn girl in good health. The chain recombines TRBV4-1 with TRBJ1-5; D gene ambiguous. The CDR3 nucleotides read TGCGCCAGCAGCTCCTCAGGTTCACGTCATCAGCCCCAGCATTTT. Amino acids: CASSSSGSRHQPQHF.